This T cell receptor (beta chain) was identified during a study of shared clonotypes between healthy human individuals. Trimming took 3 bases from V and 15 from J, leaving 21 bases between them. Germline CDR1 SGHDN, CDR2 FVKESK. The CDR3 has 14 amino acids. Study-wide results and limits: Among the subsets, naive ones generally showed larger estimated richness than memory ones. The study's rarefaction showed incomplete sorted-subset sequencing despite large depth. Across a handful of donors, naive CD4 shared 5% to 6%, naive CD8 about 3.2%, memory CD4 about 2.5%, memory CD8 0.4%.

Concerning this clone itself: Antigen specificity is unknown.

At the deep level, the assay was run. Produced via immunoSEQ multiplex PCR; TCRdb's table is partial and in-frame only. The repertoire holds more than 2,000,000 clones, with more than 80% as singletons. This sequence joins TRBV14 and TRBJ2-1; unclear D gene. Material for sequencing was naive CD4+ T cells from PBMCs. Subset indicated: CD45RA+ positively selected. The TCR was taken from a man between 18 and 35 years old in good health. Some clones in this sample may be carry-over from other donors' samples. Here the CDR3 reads CASSHPPASWVRFF. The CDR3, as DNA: TGTGCCAGCAGCCACCCTCCGGCCAGTTGGGTTCGGTTCTTC.